The clone carrying this TCR beta chain has a count of ten or more. Germline values: CDR1 SGHAT, CDR2 FQNNGV. V gave up 3 bases and J gave up 4 bases; unmatched junction bases: 3. The CDR3 consists of 15 residues. Time point: blood at routine non-recurrence follow-up after resection. The authors sequenced whole RNA from tumor, nontumor lung or frozen PBMC without sorting. The data derive from a study of spatial heterogeneity in lung cancer. Whole-study context: Sequenced follow-up PBMC samples came a median of around 2 years after resection, where available. Averaged across combinations, each unique TCR and UMI pairing appeared more than ten times in raw reads, which were uncorrected.

Each TCR cDNA molecule carried a unique molecular identifier. Each CDR3 protein is one row after TCRdb ran MiXCR on the 5' RACE reads. The sample includes about 38,000 distinct CDR3 sequences, approximately 8% seen only once; the top ten take 8.5% to 10%. Sequencing used PBMCs, obtained at follow-up. The sequence derives from a male donor with early-stage non-small cell lung cancer. The V and J genes are TRBV11-2 and TRBJ2-5; 12 nucleotides agree with TRBD2. Written as DNA, the CDR3 is TGTGCCAGCAGCTTCGCTAGCGGGGGGGTAGAGACCCAGTACTTC. Encoded protein: CASSFASGGVETQYF.